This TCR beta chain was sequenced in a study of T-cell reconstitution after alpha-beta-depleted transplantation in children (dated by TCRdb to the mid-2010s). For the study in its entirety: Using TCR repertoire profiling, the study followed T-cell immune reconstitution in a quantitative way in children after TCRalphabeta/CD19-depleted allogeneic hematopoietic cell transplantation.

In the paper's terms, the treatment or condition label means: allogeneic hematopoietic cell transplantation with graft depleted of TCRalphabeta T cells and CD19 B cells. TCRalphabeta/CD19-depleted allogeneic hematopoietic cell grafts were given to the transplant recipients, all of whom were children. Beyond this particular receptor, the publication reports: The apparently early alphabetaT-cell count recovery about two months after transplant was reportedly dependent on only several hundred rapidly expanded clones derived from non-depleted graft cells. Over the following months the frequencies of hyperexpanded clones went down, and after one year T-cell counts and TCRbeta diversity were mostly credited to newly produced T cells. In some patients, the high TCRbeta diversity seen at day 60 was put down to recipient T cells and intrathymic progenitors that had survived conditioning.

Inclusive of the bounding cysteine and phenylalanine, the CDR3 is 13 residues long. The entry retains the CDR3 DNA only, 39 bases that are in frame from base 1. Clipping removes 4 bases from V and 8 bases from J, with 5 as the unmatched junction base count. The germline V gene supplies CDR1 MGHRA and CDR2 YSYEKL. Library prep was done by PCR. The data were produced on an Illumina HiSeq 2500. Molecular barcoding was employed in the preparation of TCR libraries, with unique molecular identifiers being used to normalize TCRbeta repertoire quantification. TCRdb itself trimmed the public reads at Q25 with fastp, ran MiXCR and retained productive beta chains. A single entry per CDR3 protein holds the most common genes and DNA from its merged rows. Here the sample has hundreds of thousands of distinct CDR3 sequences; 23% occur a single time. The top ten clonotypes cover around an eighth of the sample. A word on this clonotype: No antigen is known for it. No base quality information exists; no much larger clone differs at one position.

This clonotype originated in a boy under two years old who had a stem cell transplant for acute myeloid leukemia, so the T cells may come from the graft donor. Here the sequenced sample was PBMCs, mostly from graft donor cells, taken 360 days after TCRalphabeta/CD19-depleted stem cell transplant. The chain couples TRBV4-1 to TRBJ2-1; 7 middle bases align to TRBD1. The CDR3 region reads CASSRQTGDEQFF. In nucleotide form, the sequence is TGCGCCAGCAGCCGGCAAACAGGGGATGAGCAGTTCTTC.